This entry lists 27 T cell receptor beta chains sequenced from one sample in a study of T cells in Graves' hyperthyroidism and ophthalmopathy. The source material, RNA transcripts, was used to amplify TCR beta CDR3 regions. The TCR CDR3 first-round RT-PCR relied on the HTBI primer set. MiXCR, applied by TCRdb to the multiplex PCR reads, yields one record per CDR3 protein. The table lists hundreds of thousands of distinct CDR3 sequences, around a quarter of them singletons. Sequenced material: blood. These receptors originate from a woman between 25 and 40 years old with Graves' ophthalmopathy.

This clonotype has at least ten counts. The rearrangement links TRBV11-2 to TRBJ1-1; TRBD1 aligns across 11 bases. V shed 4 bases and J 6 bases; nucleotides not matched to a gene: 7. Germline loops: CDR1 SGHAT, CDR2 FQNNGV. The CDR3 contains 15 residues. For the CDR3, the DNA is TGTGCCAGCAGCTCCGGGACAGGGGGTCCGCCTGAAGCTTTCTTT. Amino acids: CASSSGTGGPPEAFF.

The sample holds many counts of this clonotype. The V call is TRBV6-1, the J call TRBJ1-3; unclear D gene. The CDR3 has 14 residues. Germline CDR1 MNHNS, CDR2 SASEGT. V lost 6 bases, J lost 2 bases, and 11 bases lay in between. The chain's CDR3 is CASSREVPGNTIYF. CDR3 bases: TGTGCCAGCAGCCGGGAGGTACCTGGAAACACCATATATTTT.

This clonotype was recorded at least ten times. The CDR3 coding sequence is TGTGCCAGCAGAGAGGGGATCACAGATACGCAGTATTTT. It is translated as CASREGITDTQYF. The chain links TRBV6-2 or TRBV6-3 to TRBJ2-3; D might be TRBD1 or TRBD2, each matching 5 bases. Trimming stripped 6 bases from V and 2 bases from J, with 9 bases between. The germline V gene encodes CDR1 MNHEY and CDR2 SVGEGT. CDR3 length: 13 amino acids.

This clonotype appeared a few times. The chain carries TRBV3-1 and TRBJ1-6; D not resolved. Germline V gene data show CDR1 as LGHDT and CDR2 as YNNKEL (reference sequence). The V and J ends lost 2 bases and 6 bases respectively, with 8 bases between them. The CDR3 has 14 residues. This CDR3 is CASSQQRLNSPLHF. The CDR3 coding sequence is TGTGCCAGCAGCCAACAGCGCCTTAATTCACCCCTCCACTTT.

There are many counts of this clonotype. The rearrangement uses TRBV9 and TRBJ2-5; D gene uncertain. There are 14 residues in the CDR3. V gave up 1 base and J gave up 2 bases, with 9 bases separating them. Germline CDR1 SGDLS, CDR2 YYNGEE. CDR3 amino acids: CASSVMGRQETQYF. For the CDR3, the DNA is TGTGCCAGCAGCGTAATGGGAAGGCAAGAGACCCAGTACTTC.

This clonotype was seen a handful of times. The chain carries TRBV11-2 and TRBJ1-1, with D maybe TRBD1 (6 bases). CDR3 length: 13 amino acids. Germline V gives CDR1 SGHAT, CDR2 FQNNGV. V lost 5 bases, J lost 7 bases, and 14 bases lay in between. The CDR3 nucleotides read TGTGCCAGCAGCGAGACAGGATATCGTGAAGCTTTCTTT. Its translation is CASSETGYREAFF.

This clonotype was counted between two and nine times. CDR3: CSALSGRHTGELFF. CDR3 nucleotides: TGCAGTGCTTTAAGCGGGCGGCACACCGGGGAGCTGTTTTTT. This rearrangement joins TRBV20-1 to TRBJ2-2, with D maybe TRBD2 (6 bases). This CDR3 comprises 14 residues. The germline gives CDR1 DFQATT, CDR2 SNEGSKA (reference sequence). The V and J ends lost 5 bases and 3 bases respectively, with 13 bases between them.

There are many counts of this clonotype. The V gene is TRBV28, the J gene TRBJ1-2, with a tentative D call TRBD1 (5 bases). Trimming removed 6 bases from V and 1 base from J, with 15 bases in between. The CDR3 has 15 amino acids. Germline V gene sequence: CDR1 MDHEN, CDR2 SYDVKM. The CDR3 DNA sequence: TGTGCCAGCAGCTCGGGACGGATCCTTAACTATGGCTACACCTTC. Amino acid sequence: CASSSGRILNYGYTF.

This clonotype has just one count. V usage is TRBV12-3 or TRBV12-4 and J usage is TRBJ1-1; 7 bases are shared with TRBD1. This CDR3 has 15 amino acids. V gave up 6 bases and J gave up 2 bases; unmatched junction bases: 9. The CDR3 sequence is CASRTGNSLNTEAFF. CDR3 DNA sequence: TGTGCCAGCAGGACAGGGAATAGCTTAAACACTGAAGCTTTCTTT.

In its sample, this clonotype was seen a few times. The chain joins TRBV28 to TRBJ2-7; D assignment may be TRBD1 or TRBD2 (5 bases each). CDR3 length: 15 amino acids. Germline V gene lookup returns CDR1 MDHEN and CDR2 SYDVKM. The V gene lost 8 bases and the J gene lost 9 bases, with 26 bases spanning the gap. The CDR3 nucleotides read TGTGCCAGCCACCCTCGGGGCACTGGATTACGAGTGCAGTACTTC. It yields the protein CASHPRGTGLRVQYF.

The chain couples TRBV6-1 to TRBJ2-7, with a tentative D call TRBD2 (5 bases). The CDR3 extends over 13 amino acids. Germline V gene sequence: CDR1 MNHNS, CDR2 SASEGT. The V and J ends lost 10 bases and 12 bases respectively, with 25 bases between them. This CDR3 reads CATEQDGVLGWYF. CDR3 bases: TGTGCCACCGAGCAGGACGGGGTCCTAGGATGGTACTTC.

A word on this clonotype: One base away lies a much larger clone, so this may be a sequencing read error. The conserved final phenylalanine or tryptophan is absent from the CDR3, which likely points to a read error. The chain is built from TRBV6-5 and TRBJ2-7; possibly TRBD1 for D (7 bases). From germline, CDR1 is MNHEY and CDR2 SVGAGI. This CDR3 is built from 15 residues. The V end was cut by 1 base, the J end by 1 base, with 11 bases between. The CDR3 DNA reads TGTGCCAGCAGTTACTTGCGGGACAGTTCCTACGAGCAGTACTCC. It specifies CASSYLRDSSYEQYS.

In its sample, this clonotype was seen many times. This chain uses TRBV7-2 with TRBJ2-7; 11 bases agree with TRBD2. CDR3 length: 15 residues. Looked up from germline, CDR1 is SGHTA and CDR2 is FQGNSA. The trim removed 3 bases at V and 6 bases at J, leaving 7 bases unmatched. The CDR3 sequence is CASSFNSGGVLEQYF. As DNA, the CDR3 is TGTGCCAGCAGCTTCAATAGCGGGGGGGTTCTCGAGCAGTACTTC.

This clonotype was recorded at least ten times. The chain couples TRBV6-1 to TRBJ1-2, with D unclear. Germline CDR1 and CDR2: MNHNS and SASEGT. Trimming stripped 7 bases from V and 6 bases from J, with 12 bases between. The length of the CDR3 is 12 residues. As DNA, the CDR3 is TGTGCCAGCACCCTCCCCACGGATGGCTACACCTTC. This sequence encodes CASTLPTDGYTF.

The J gene is TRBJ1-2, the V gene TRBV27; the D is unclear. CDR3 length: 13 residues. Germline V gene lookup returns CDR1 MNHEY and CDR2 SMNVEV (reference sequence). Trimming left V 6 bases short and J 3 bases short, with 11 bases between. The CDR3 nucleotides read TGTGCCAGCAGCACTCAGGCGGACTATGGCTACACCTTC. Translated: CASSTQADYGYTF.

Ten or more counts support this clonotype. This chain connects TRBV20-1 to TRBJ1-2; D not resolved. With 6 bases removed from V and 8 bases from J, the gap between germline ends came to 16 bases. CDR3 length: 12 amino acids. Germline V lookup: CDR1 DFQATT, CDR2 SNEGSKA (reference sequence). The CDR3 DNA reads as TGCAGTGCCAGCCCCGGGGTAGGAGGCTACACCTTC. Protein sequence: CSASPGVGGYTF.

This clonotype showed up many times. CDR3 nucleotides: TGTGCCAGCAGCCCGACAGGGGGAGAGACCCAGTACTTC. It translates to CASSPTGGETQYF. The rearrangement joins TRBV7-8 to TRBJ2-5; the match to TRBD1 covers 9 bases. Germline loops: CDR1 SGHVS, CDR2 FQNEAQ. Trimming at V came to 5 bases and at J to 4 bases, leaving 2 bases not matched to a gene. This CDR3 has 13 residues.

Details on this clonotype: Germline and junction disagree at one end, which may indicate a read error. The chain has TRBV18 and TRBJ1-1; a weak D match, TRBD1 (5 bases). Germline V gene sequence: CDR1 KGHSH, CDR2 LQKENI. The CDR3 has 13 amino acids. The CDR3 region has the DNA TGTGCCAGCTCTCCGACAGAGAACACTGAAGCTGTCTTT. Residues: CASSPTENTEAVF.

This rearrangement joins TRBV12-3 or TRBV12-4 to TRBJ1-1; D is perhaps TRBD1 (5 bases). The CDR3 contains 12 residues. Trimming shortened V by 6 bases and J by 10 bases, and 15 bases separated the two germline ends. CDR3 amino acids: CASSPGWDSAFF. The CDR3 nucleotides read TGTGCCAGCAGCCCGGGGTGGGACTCAGCTTTCTTT.

This clonotype occurred a few times. J is TRBJ1-5 and V is TRBV18, with D possibly TRBD1 on 6 matching bases. Trimming shortened V by 8 bases and J by 4 bases, and 18 bases separated the two germline ends. Per germline, CDR1 KGHSH and CDR2 LQKENI. This CDR3 comprises 15 residues. The CDR3 protein is CASTRTGNQNQPQHF. The CDR3 DNA reads as TGTGCCAGCACCCGAACAGGGAACCAGAATCAGCCCCAGCATTTT.

The CDR3 DNA follows: TGCAGTGCTAGCGCGGGCCGCGACGACACTGAAGCTTTCTTT. It translates to CSASAGRDDTEAFF. The V call is TRBV20-1, the J call TRBJ1-1; no clear D. The CDR3 is 14 residues long. V was pared by 3 bases and J by 3 bases, with 14 bases between. Germline CDR1 DFQATT, CDR2 SNEGSKA (reference sequence).

This clonotype has ten or more counts. The chain joins TRBV7-9 to TRBJ1-3; 7 nucleotides match TRBD1. V shed 2 bases and J 8 bases; nucleotides not matched to a gene: 9. CDR1 is SEHNR and CDR2 is FQNEAQ in the germline V gene (reference sequence). The CDR3 sequence is 15 residues long. The CDR3 protein is CASSLLGTEGDTIYF. The CDR3 nucleotides read TGTGCCAGCAGCTTACTCGGGACAGAGGGGGACACCATATATTTT.

This clonotype was seen ten or more times. The V gene is TRBV11-2, the J gene TRBJ2-5; D may match TRBD1 or TRBD2 (6 bases each). This CDR3 has 15 amino acids. Trimming pared 3 bases from V and 2 bases from J, leaving 13 bases between. CDR1 and CDR2 from the germline V gene are SGHAT and FQNNGV. CDR3 protein: CASSFGRGPQETQYF. As DNA, the CDR3 is TGTGCCAGCAGCTTTGGACGGGGGCCTCAAGAGACCCAGTACTTC.

This clonotype was counted a single time. The chain carries TRBV12-3 or TRBV12-4 and TRBJ2-7; D might be TRBD2 (6 bases). With 7 bases removed from V and 1 base from J, the gap between germline ends came to 17 bases. CDR3 size: 15 residues. In nucleotides, the CDR3 is TGTGCCAGCACTATTAATGGACTATCATCCTACGAGCAGTACTTC. Its translation: CASTINGLSSYEQYF.

This clonotype has at least ten counts. The gene calls are TRBV7-9 and TRBJ2-5, with D hard to call. V was shortened by 5 bases and J by 1 base, with 11 bases between the two germline ends. CDR1 SEHNR and CDR2 FQNEAQ come from the germline V gene (reference sequence). This CDR3 is built from 14 residues. The DNA for the CDR3 is TGTGCCAGCAGCCTGGAACCCTTCCAAGAGACCCAGTACTTC. Translating it yields CASSLEPFQETQYF.

This clonotype has at least ten counts. This chain connects TRBV25-1 to TRBJ1-2; D unclear. The CDR3 loop spans 14 amino acids. Germline V gene sequence: CDR1 MGHDK, CDR2 SYGVNS. V gave up 2 bases and J gave up 3 bases, with 10 bases separating them. For the CDR3, the DNA is TGTGCCAGCAGTGAAGGTCGGCTTGACTATGGCTACACCTTC. This translates into CASSEGRLDYGYTF.

This clonotype was counted ten times or more. The chain couples TRBV19 to TRBJ2-7; D remains ambiguous. The CDR3 spans 13 residues. Trimming cost V 0 bases and J 3 bases, with 6 bases left between them. Germline V gene data show CDR1 as LNHDA and CDR2 as SQIVND (reference sequence). CDR3 region: CASSIDGNYEQYF. In DNA, the CDR3 is TGTGCCAGTAGTATAGACGGCAACTACGAGCAGTACTTC.